This TCR beta chain was sequenced in a study of vaccination and CD4 T cells after COVID-19. Trimming left V 5 bases short and J 7 bases short, with 17 bases between. The CDR3 is 14 residues long. From germline, CDR1 is SGHAT and CDR2 FQDESV (reference sequence). In regard to this clonotype: Its cognate antigen is unknown.

Treatment here: approximately nine-day PBMC culture with coronavirus spike peptide pools or control peptides (ViraFEST assay). CD4+ T cells of the unexposed donor were collected before the COVID-19 pandemic (2011-2018). General study findings and limits: Rising from 21 to 38, the median of SARS-CoV-2-reactive clonotypes did not change significantly.

An Oncomine TCR Beta short-read assay was used to sequence the DNA from cultured CD4+ T cells. Genomic DNA was extracted from cultured CD4+ T cells. A single record per CDR3 protein comes from TCRdb applying MiXCR to the PCR reads. Of under 11,000 distinct CDR3 sequences listed, 40% were seen once; the top ten hold around a fifth. The sequenced material came from CD4+ T cells from blood, cultured in vitro. The sequence was collected from a human donor in good health. The chain has TRBV11-1 and TRBJ2-5; D ambiguous. The CDR3 region is CASSPHSDPGTQYF. In DNA form, the CDR3 reads TGTGCCAGCAGCCCTCACAGCGACCCTGGGACCCAGTACTTC.